A selection of T cell receptor beta chains follows, all from one sample in a study of blood T cell repertoires in COVID-19. The method was immunoSEQ multiplex PCR; TCRdb's version includes in-frame clones alone and lacks a portion of them. The data show 75,000 to 90,000 clones, over 70% seen once. The specimen sequenced was peripheral blood. The receptors originated from a woman aged 40 to 50 with active or convalescent COVID-19. Each CDR3 is given with its conserved first and last residue. A D gene is named only where the DNA matches it firmly. Rows give clone size only sometimes, using once, few, many, or a class for an expanded clone.

j_gene	d_gene	abundance	v_gene	CDR3aa	CDR3nt
TRBJ1-1	.	.	TRBV5-1	CASSSTGRTEAFF	TGCGCCAGCAGCTCGACAGGACGAACTGAAGCTTTCTTT
TRBJ1-5	TRBD1	.	TRBV19	CASSKGGGNQPQHF	TGTGCCAGTAGTAAAGGGGGCGGCAATCAGCCCCAGCATTTT
TRBJ1-2	.	.	TRBV15	CATSRGLYGYTF	TGTGCCACCAGCAGGGGACTTTATGGCTACACCTTC
TRBJ2-6	TRBD1	.	TRBV25-1	CASSEWGQGVAGANVLTF	TGTGCCAGCAGTGAATGGGGACAGGGGGTTGCTGGGGCCAACGTCCTGACTTTC
TRBJ2-2	TRBD2	few	TRBV29-1	CSAVYIPSGRLNTGELFF	TGCAGCGCGGTTTACATTCCTAGCGGGAGGTTGAACACCGGGGAGCTGTTTTTT
TRBJ2-5	TRBD1	.	TRBV10-3	CAIQNPGQGIETQYF	TGTGCCATCCAAAACCCGGGACAGGGAATAGAGACCCAGTACTTC
TRBJ1-1	.	.	TRBV28	CASTLGREAFF	TGTGCCAGCACCTTAGGCAGGGAAGCTTTCTTT
TRBJ1-2	.	.	TRBV30	CSNGGGVRDGYTF	TGTAGCAACGGGGGAGGTGTAAGAGATGGCTACACCTTC
TRBJ1-5	TRBD1	.	TRBV20-1	CSASPRTGRGINQPQHF	TGCAGTGCTAGTCCTAGGACAGGGAGGGGAATCAATCAGCCCCAGCATTTT
TRBJ2-1	TRBD2	.	TRBV19	CATGLAGYNEQFF	TGTGCCACAGGACTAGCGGGATACAATGAGCAGTTCTTC
TRBJ1-3	.	.	TRBV29-1	CSVLTDPYSGNTIYF	TGCAGCGTTCTGACAGATCCGTACTCTGGAAACACCATATATTTT
TRBJ2-5	TRBD2	once	TRBV18	CASSPPQRGQETQYF	TGTGCCAGCTCACCACCGCAGCGGGGGCAAGAGACCCAGTACTTC
TRBJ1-1	.	.	TRBV28	CASSPLSSYTEAFF	TGTGCCAGCAGTCCCTTGTCCTCCTACACTGAAGCTTTCTTT
TRBJ1-2	TRBD1	many	TRBV5-1	CASRSGTGDGYTF	TGCGCCAGCAGAAGTGGGACAGGGGATGGCTACACCTTC
TRBJ1-1	.	.	TRBV5-6	CASSLGGRPLDTEAFF	TGTGCCAGCAGCTTGGGTGGCAGGCCTTTGGACACTGAAGCTTTCTTT
TRBJ1-2	.	.	TRBV6-5	CASSYVSGGGYGYTF	TGTGCCAGCAGTTACGTATCGGGGGGGGGCTATGGCTACACCTTC
TRBJ2-5	TRBD1	.	TRBV15	CATSSRDRRGETQYF	TGTGCCACCAGCAGCCGGGACAGGAGGGGGGAGACCCAGTACTTC
TRBJ2-1	.	.	TRBV6-6	CASRKDRQDNEQFF	TGTGCCAGCAGGAAGGACCGACAGGACAATGAGCAGTTCTTC
TRBJ2-3	.	.	TRBV19	CASSISGIGTDTQYF	TGTGCCAGTAGTATCTCCGGGATCGGCACAGATACGCAGTATTTT
TRBJ1-2	TRBD1	.	TRBV4-1	CASSHPRTGENNYGYTF	TGCGCCAGCAGCCATCCTAGGACAGGGGAGAATAACTATGGCTACACCTTC
TRBJ2-5	.	.	TRBV3-1/TRBV3-2	CASSLGAGQETQYF	TGTGCCAGCAGCCTGGGGGCGGGCCAAGAGACCCAGTACTTC
TRBJ2-7	TRBD1	.	TRBV11-3	CASSPMDRGQGLEQYF	TGTGCCAGCAGCCCTATGGACAGGGGACAAGGATTAGAGCAGTACTTC
TRBJ2-7	TRBD2	few	TRBV4-3	CASSQDSVGGVDEQYF	TGCGCCAGCAGCCAAGACTCCGTGGGAGGGGTGGACGAGCAGTACTTC
TRBJ2-7	TRBD2	.	TRBV28	CASSLAGSSYEQYF	TGTGCCAGCAGCCTAGCGGGGAGCTCCTACGAGCAGTACTTC
TRBJ2-3	.	.	TRBV15	CATSDRGFTDTQYF	TGTGCCACCAGCGATCGGGGTTTTACAGATACGCAGTATTTT
TRBJ1-1	.	.	TRBV4-1	CASSQDILGINLGARNTEAFF	TGCGCCAGCAGCCAAGATATTTTGGGGATTAACTTAGGGGCCAGGAACACTGAAGCTTTCTTT
TRBJ2-5	.	.	TRBV2	CASMWSQETQYF	TGTGCCAGCATGTGGAGTCAAGAGACCCAGTACTTC
TRBJ1-2	.	.	TRBV12-3/TRBV12-4	CASTEQGAYGYTF	TGTGCCAGCACCGAACAGGGCGCCTATGGCTACACCTTC
TRBJ1-1	.	.	TRBV7-2	CASSGQNFMNTEAFF	TGTGCCAGCAGCGGGCAGAACTTCATGAACACTGAAGCTTTCTTT
TRBJ1-1	.	.	TRBV5-1	CASWEGDTAFF	TGCGCCAGCTGGGAGGGGGATACGGCTTTCTTT
TRBJ1-1	.	.	TRBV29-1	CSVVRQGAAFF	TGCAGCGTTGTGAGGCAGGGCGCAGCTTTCTTT
TRBJ1-3	TRBD1	once	TRBV5-5	CASSGRGLSSGNPIYF	TGTGCCAGCAGCGGCAGGGGGCTGAGCTCTGGAAACCCCATATATTTT
TRBJ1-1	.	once	TRBV18	CASSPPGIGGRVPEAFF	TGTGCCAGCTCACCACCGGGGATCGGGGGACGCGTGCCTGAAGCTTTCTTT